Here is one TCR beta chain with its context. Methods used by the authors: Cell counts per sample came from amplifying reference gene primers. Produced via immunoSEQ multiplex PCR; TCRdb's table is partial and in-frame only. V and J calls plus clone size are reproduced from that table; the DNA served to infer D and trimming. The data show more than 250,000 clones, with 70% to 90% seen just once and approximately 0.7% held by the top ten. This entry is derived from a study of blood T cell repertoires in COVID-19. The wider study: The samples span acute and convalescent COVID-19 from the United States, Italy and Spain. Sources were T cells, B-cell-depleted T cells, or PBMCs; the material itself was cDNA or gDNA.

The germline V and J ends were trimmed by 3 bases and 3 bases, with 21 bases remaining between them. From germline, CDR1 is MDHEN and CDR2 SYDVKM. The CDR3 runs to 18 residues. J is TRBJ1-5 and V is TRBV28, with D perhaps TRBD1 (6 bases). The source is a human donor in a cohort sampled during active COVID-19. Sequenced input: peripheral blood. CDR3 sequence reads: CASSLLVTRGGNNQPQHF. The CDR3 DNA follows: TGTGCCAGCAGTTTGCTCGTCACCAGGGGTGGGAACAATCAGCCCCAGCATTTT.